This T cell receptor beta chain was identified in a study of blood T cell repertoires in COVID-19. Some clones are missing from TCRdb's copy, which holds only in-frame ones; the method was immunoSEQ multiplex PCR. Of tens of thousands of clones in the sample, more than 75% were seen once. This CDR3 spans 12 amino acids. Trimming pared 5 bases from V and 11 bases from J, leaving 14 bases between. Germline values: CDR1 SGHAT, CDR2 FQNNGV. This TCR was recovered from a human donor in a cohort sampled during active COVID-19. V and J are TRBV11-2 and TRBJ2-3; D is undetermined. Specimen: peripheral blood. CDR3 sequence (DNA): TGTGCCAGCAGCCCCCGCCTACTTGGGCAGTATTTT. Its translation is CASSPRLLGQYF.